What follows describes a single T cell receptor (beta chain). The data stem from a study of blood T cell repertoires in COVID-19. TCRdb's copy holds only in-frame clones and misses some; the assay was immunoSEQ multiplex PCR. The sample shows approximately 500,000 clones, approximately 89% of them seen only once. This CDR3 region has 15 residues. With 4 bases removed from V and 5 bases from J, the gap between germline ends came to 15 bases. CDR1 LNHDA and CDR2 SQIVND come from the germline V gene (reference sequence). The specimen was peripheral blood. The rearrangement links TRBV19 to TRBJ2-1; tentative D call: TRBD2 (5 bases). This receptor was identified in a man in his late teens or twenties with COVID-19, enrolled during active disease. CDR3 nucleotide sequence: TGTGCCAGTAGTACGCTGGACTCTCTACACAATGAGCAGTTCTTC. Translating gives CASSTLDSLHNEQFF.